This TCR beta chain was recovered during a study of shared clonotypes between healthy human individuals. Trimming pared 1 base from V and 0 bases from J, leaving 12 bases between. Germline V gene lookup returns CDR1 GTSNPN and CDR2 SVGIG (reference sequence). The CDR3 extends over 15 amino acids. Every subset's genomic DNA went evenly onto several immunoSEQ plates. Per sorted-subset replicate PCR, input was approximately 200 ng DNA, representing tens of thousands of T cell genomes. Authors' data handling: Filtering differed, since immunoSEQ gave only junction sequences and no quality scores. The table came from immunoSEQ multiplex PCR; TCRdb's copy has only in-frame clones and leaves some out. V, J and clone size are taken as reported in that table, and D and trimming were inferred from the DNA itself. The sample includes millions of clones, roughly 91% of them seen just once. Naive CD8 cells, CD45RO-negative and positively selected for CCR7, excluded terminally differentiated effector memory CD45RA+ cells.

The chain uses TRBV30 and TRBJ2-5; D is unresolved. The source is a young man in good health. Some clones in this sample may be carry-over from other donors' samples. The sequenced sample was naive CD8+ T cells from PBMCs. The CDR3 reads CAWSAHSSYQETQYF. The DNA for the CDR3 is TGTGCCTGGAGTGCCCACAGTTCGTACCAAGAGACCCAGTACTTC.